This is a list of T cell receptor beta chains from one sample in a study of technical replicates of blood from several donors. The protocol was immunoSEQ multiplex PCR, while the TCRdb copy is restricted to in-frame clones and leaves out a portion. Among 55,000 to 75,000 clones listed, around 93% were seen once. Sample: PBMCs. The receptors stem from a human donor in good health. Some clones in this sample may be carry-over from other donors' samples. The CDR3 runs from the conserved cysteine through the conserved F or W. D genes are given only for firm matches. For some rows the clone size is stated as once, few or many, or as a class when expanded; others skip it.

d_call clone_size j_call v_call cdr3_nt cdr3_aa
NA medium-sized TRBJ2-1 TRBV9 TGTGCCAGCAGCGACGCCGCCGCAGGGGCTAGAAGGCGCGGTGAGCAGTTCTTC CASSDAAAGARRRGEQFF
NA NA TRBJ2-5 TRBV19 TGTGCCAGTAGTCAGGGCCAAGAGACCCAGTACTTC CASSQGQETQYF
TRBD2 NA TRBJ2-5 TRBV5-1 TGCGCCAGCAGCTTGAGCGGGAGGGGGCAAGAGACCCAGTACTTC CASSLSGRGQETQYF
NA NA TRBJ2-3 TRBV10-3 TGTGCCATCAGTGAGTCGGTGGCTAGCGCGGTTACGCAGTATTTT CAISESVASAVTQYF
TRBD2 NA TRBJ2-7 TRBV4-3 TGCGCCAGCAGCCAAGATCACCCCCGACTAGCGGGACCAGAGCAGTACTTC CASSQDHPRLAGPEQYF
NA NA TRBJ2-5 TRBV6-5 TGTGCCAGCAGTTACTCACTGGGGGCCGGGGAGACCCAGTACTTC CASSYSLGAGETQYF
NA NA TRBJ2-1 TRBV2 TGTGCCAGCAAGGCCCGGGGGACAGACGTCTTTGGTGAGCAGTTCTTC CASKARGTDVFGEQFF
TRBD1 NA TRBJ1-1 TRBV7-9 TGTGCCAGCAGCTTAGGAGGGACAGGGATCTCTGAAGCTTTCTTT CASSLGGTGISEAFF
TRBD2 NA TRBJ2-5 TRBV29-1 TGCAGCACGCGGGGACTAGCGTTAGAGACCCAGTACTTC CSTRGLALETQYF
NA NA TRBJ2-3 TRBV19 TGTGCCAGTAGGACCAGGGGGGCAGATACGCAGTATTTT CASRTRGADTQYF
NA NA TRBJ2-3 TRBV7-9 TGTGCCAGCAGCTTAGCCCTTGTAGATACGCAGTATTTT CASSLALVDTQYF
NA NA TRBJ2-7 TRBV7-2 TGTGCCAGCAGCTTAACAGGGAACGAGCAGTACTTC CASSLTGNEQYF
TRBD1 once TRBJ2-4 TRBV7-2 TGTGCCAGCAGCTCCACGGGACAGATCAAAAACATTCAGTACTTC CASSSTGQIKNIQYF
NA NA TRBJ1-6 TRBV7-9 TGTGCCAGCAGCGCCTCCGAGGCGGTAGGATCACCCCTCCACTTT CASSASEAVGSPLHF
NA NA TRBJ2-5 TRBV4-1 TGCGCCAGCAGCCAAGGGGTGGGGCGAGTATTGGAGACCCAGTACTTC CASSQGVGRVLETQYF
TRBD1 NA TRBJ1-2 TRBV19 TGTGCCACCCTGGGGAGGGACAGGGGACGGGGCTACACCTTC CATLGRDRGRGYTF
TRBD2 once TRBJ2-7 TRBV5-4 TGTGCCAGCAGCCGACTAGCGGGAGGGCCGGGCGAGCAGTACTTC CASSRLAGGPGEQYF
TRBD1 NA TRBJ2-2 TRBV5-1 TGCGCCAGCAGGACGGGACAGGAACTAACCGGGGAGCTGTTTTTT CASRTGQELTGELFF
NA NA TRBJ2-7 TRBV7-2 TGTGCCAGCAGCTTAATGGCGGTAGCAAGCTCCTACGAGCAGTACTTC CASSLMAVASSYEQYF
NA NA TRBJ2-5 TRBV4-1 TGCGCCAGCAGCCAAGTACTAGGGTTACGGGTGACCCAGTACTTC CASSQVLGLRVTQYF
NA NA TRBJ2-1 TRBV5-1 TGCGCCACCCCTGGCGGGATCGCGGTCAATGAGCAGTTCTTC CATPGGIAVNEQFF
NA NA TRBJ1-4 TRBV14 TGTGCCAGCAGCCGACAGATAAAGGAAAAACTGTTTTTT CASSRQIKEKLFF
NA NA TRBJ1-6 TRBV7-2 TGTGCCAGCAGCTTTTCAGGGGTTGTACCCCTCCACTTT CASSFSGVVPLHF
TRBD2 NA TRBJ2-3 TRBV7-8 TGTGCCAGCACCTCCTCCCCCAGCGGGGGTACAGATACGCAGTATTTT CASTSSPSGGTDTQYF
TRBD1 NA TRBJ1-2 TRBV5-1 TGCGCCAGCAGCTTGCTTAGTACAGGGGGCGGCTATGGCTACACCTTC CASSLLSTGGGYGYTF
TRBD1 NA TRBJ1-3 TRBV27 TGTGCCAGCAGTTTATATCGGGACAGCGGAAACACCATATATTTT CASSLYRDSGNTIYF
TRBD2 NA TRBJ2-7 TRBV30 TGTGCCTGGAGTAAGCGGGGTTCGGACTACGAGCAGTACTTC CAWSKRGSDYEQYF
NA NA TRBJ2-3 TRBV11-3 TGTGCCAGCCTAACGCCGGGGGGCACAGATACGCAGTATTTT CASLTPGGTDTQYF
NA NA TRBJ2-7 TRBV6-5 TGTGCCAGCAGCGGCGGGTACGAGCAGTACTTC CASSGGYEQYF
NA NA TRBJ1-4 TRBV18 TGTGCCAGCTCACTCTTAGACACTCTTGCAACTAATGAAAAACTGTTTTTT CASSLLDTLATNEKLFF
TRBD1 NA TRBJ1-4 TRBV30 TGTGCCTGGAGTAACAGGGGCGGAGAAAAACTGTTTTTT CAWSNRGGEKLFF
TRBD1 NA TRBJ1-6 TRBV5-1 TGCGCCAGCAGCCGCGGACAGGGGGATTCACCCCTCCACTTT CASSRGQGDSPLHF
TRBD2 NA TRBJ2-7 TRBV27 TGTGCCAGCAGCTTAGGATACCTCGACGGACTAGCGGGAGATGAGCAGTACTTC CASSLGYLDGLAGDEQYF
NA NA TRBJ2-2 TRBV4-2 TGTGCCAGCAGCCAACAGGTTAACACCGGGGAGCTGTTTTTT CASSQQVNTGELFF
TRBD1 NA TRBJ2-5 TRBV25-1 TGTGCCAGCAGTGGTTTAGAGGGGGCGCTCCAAGAGACCCAGTACTTC CASSGLEGALQETQYF
NA NA TRBJ2-1 TRBV18 TGTGCCAGCTCACCTGGACTGCACAATGAGCAGTTCTTC CASSPGLHNEQFF
TRBD2 NA TRBJ2-7 TRBV27 TGTGCCAGCAGTACCCAAAGCCCCACTAGCGCCCGATTCTCCTACGAGCAGTACTTC CASSTQSPTSARFSYEQYF
TRBD1 once TRBJ2-3 TRBV30 TGTGCCTGGAGTTTTCGGACAGGGCTTAGCACAGATACGCAGTATTTT CAWSFRTGLSTDTQYF
NA NA TRBJ1-3 TRBV7-8 TGTGCCAGCAGCTTATTGGGCAGGGGCTACTCTGGAAACACCATATATTTT CASSLLGRGYSGNTIYF
NA NA TRBJ2-5 TRBV2 TGTGCCAGCAGTGGAGAGCGGAGGGAGACCCAGTACTTC CASSGERRETQYF
NA once TRBJ1-6 TRBV27 TGTGCCAGCAGTTTTTTCGTCCCTAATTCACCCCTCCACTTT CASSFFVPNSPLHF
NA NA TRBJ2-1 TRBV7-3 TGTGCCAGCAGCCCGACTAGTGGTAGCTCCTACAATGAGCAGTTCTTC CASSPTSGSSYNEQFF
NA NA TRBJ1-1 TRBV2 TGTGCCAGCAGTCCGGGACAGAACACTGAAGCTTTCTTT CASSPGQNTEAFF
NA NA TRBJ2-2 TRBV7-9 TGTGCCAGCAGCTTATCCATCGGGGAGCTGTTTTTT CASSLSIGELFF
NA NA TRBJ2-5 TRBV6-6 TGTGCCAGCAGCGGGAGTCAAGAGACCCAGTACTTC CASSGSQETQYF
NA NA TRBJ2-3 TRBV15 TGTGCCACCAGCAGACGAAGCTCACCGAGCACAGATACGCAGTATTTT CATSRRSSPSTDTQYF
TRBD1 NA TRBJ1-3 TRBV7-9 TGTGCCAGCAGCTTGACAGACAGGGGGCCCTCTGGAAACACCATATATTTT CASSLTDRGPSGNTIYF
NA NA TRBJ2-7 TRBV4-3 TGCGCCAGCAGCCAAGATCGCCTGGGGGGCGAGCAGTACTTC CASSQDRLGGEQYF
NA once TRBJ2-3 TRBV30 TGTGCCTGGAGTGTACCCCCGGCGAGGGCGGAGTATTTT CAWSVPPARAEYF